The rows below give T cell receptor beta chains drawn from one sample of a study of molecular identifiers for immune sequencing clone quantification. From the PCR reads, TCRdb called clonotypes with MiXCR, one entry per CDR3 protein. The top ten clones hold around 0.84% of a sample with about 510,000 distinct CDR3 sequences, about a fifth of them seen once. Sequenced material: naive CD8+ T cells from blood, with Jurkat cell RNA spiked in. The receptor source for this set is a human donor in good health. Some libraries in this study had Jurkat cell RNA spiked in. The conserved cysteine and the conserved F or W are not part of the CDR3 here. A D gene is named only where the DNA matches it firmly. Not all rows give a size; the values are once, few, many and, for expanded clones, a class.

d_call clone_size j_call v_call cdr3_aa
TRBD2 many TRBJ2-7 TRBV29-1 SVETRTSVEQY
NA few TRBJ1-6 TRBV3-2 ASSQVMGTGQKNSPLH
NA NA TRBJ2-1 TRBV4-2 ASSQEWGQRLYNEQF
NA many TRBJ2-7 TRBV27 ASSLSLSAAKYEQY
NA NA TRBJ1-2 TRBV29-1 SVDNREHYGYT
NA NA TRBJ1-4 TRBV30 AWSQGSNEGLF
TRBD1 few TRBJ2-7 TRBV6-6 ASSYPPGTGYEQY
NA many TRBJ1-1 TRBV2 ASSLTLVGTEAF
NA NA TRBJ2-7 TRBV20-1 SPYSPGGIYEQY
NA NA TRBJ2-4 TRBV20-1 SARSLADLAKNIQY
TRBD1 NA TRBJ2-2 TRBV7-7 ASSLGQESGELF
NA NA TRBJ2-7 TRBV7-2 ASSPSDTYEQY
NA few TRBJ2-7 TRBV20-1 SAVGASVYEQY
TRBD1 many TRBJ1-1 TRBV29-1 SVAWMDRVNTEAF
TRBD1 many TRBJ2-7 TRBV3-1 ASSREGQGYHEQY
NA many TRBJ2-3 TRBV27 ASSNGALTDTQY
TRBD2 NA TRBJ2-1 TRBV7-9 ASTHRRTRPNEQF
TRBD1 NA TRBJ1-3 TRBV18 ASSEQRDSSGNTIY
NA few TRBJ2-7 TRBV7-9 ASSLTAHLYEQY
NA NA TRBJ2-2 TRBV6-5 ASSYALPSTGELF
TRBD1 few TRBJ1-6 TRBV4-3 ASSPGQGASPLH
NA few TRBJ2-1 TRBV4-3 ASSQVRNWDEQF
NA few TRBJ1-1 TRBV4-3 ASSQGGRLGENTEAF
NA many TRBJ2-5 TRBV7-9 ASSPRETQY
NA few TRBJ1-6 TRBV6-2/TRBV6-3 ASSYYADTDYNSPLH
TRBD2 NA TRBJ2-7 TRBV27 ASSPLAGSGSHEQY
TRBD1 NA TRBJ2-7 TRBV6-2/TRBV6-3 ASSYDEREGQAMYEQY
TRBD1 many TRBJ2-3 TRBV7-2 ASSSRTGGVTDTQY
TRBD2 few TRBJ2-3 TRBV6-5 ASSYDLAGTTDTQY
NA many TRBJ1-3 TRBV20-1 SARDRRFSGNTIY
NA many TRBJ2-7 TRBV6-5 ASSYWFTSSPREQY
NA many TRBJ2-2 TRBV20-1 SAINTGELF
NA many TRBJ2-3 TRBV11-2 ASSPVGGGNTDTQY
NA NA TRBJ2-7 TRBV20-1 SAPLWPSSYEQY
NA many TRBJ1-4 TRBV4-3 ASSQDRTLNEKLF
TRBD1 many TRBJ1-5 TRBV9 ASSPEGAQPQH
TRBD1 many TRBJ2-7 TRBV20-1 SARDQGQGTGYEQY
NA many TRBJ2-7 TRBV7-9 ASSATTGSSYEQY
NA many TRBJ2-4 TRBV12-3/TRBV12-4 ASSLPGAKNIQY
NA NA TRBJ2-7 TRBV6-5 ASSYDRGDYEQY
TRBD2 NA TRBJ2-3 TRBV5-4 ASSGGLAGGNTDTQY
NA many TRBJ2-4 TRBV9 ASSPRLGVAADDIQY
NA few TRBJ2-2 TRBV13 ASSLDGSSSGELF
NA NA TRBJ2-5 TRBV6-2/TRBV6-3 ASIRSVEETQY
NA many TRBJ2-2 TRBV14 ASSQIATTGELF
TRBD1 many TRBJ1-5 TRBV15 ATGTGHQPQH
NA many TRBJ2-7 TRBV7-8 ASSFHRGGTYEQY
TRBD1 NA TRBJ2-7 TRBV29-1 SVRLQGSSYEQY
NA NA TRBJ1-1 TRBV19 ASSGGPNGAF
TRBD2 many TRBJ2-5 TRBV11-2 ASSHGTSGGPQETQY
NA many TRBJ2-4 TRBV2 ASSEAFSPGNY
NA many TRBJ2-7 TRBV10-3 AISDNAGGYEQY
TRBD2 many TRBJ2-7 TRBV20-1 SARSGGPYEQY